Following are 20 T cell receptor beta chains from one sample sequenced in a study of radiation and T cells in renal cell carcinoma. The sample's treatment: 15 Gy SBRT to primary tumor, nephrectomy 4 weeks later. Generated by immunoSEQ multiplex PCR, the TCRdb table keeps only in-frame clones and is missing some. Among roughly 20,000 clones listed, 55% to 65% were seen once. The source material was tumor tissue, sampled from a patient whose treatment included radiotherapy and nephrectomy. The receptors here all came from a woman aged 65 to 85 with renal cell carcinoma.

Only a few counts were recorded for this clone. The genes are TRBV4-1 and TRBJ2-1; D might be TRBD1 or TRBD2, each matching 6 bases. V lost 0 bases and J lost 4, with 10 bases in between. The length of the CDR3 is 15 residues. In germline, CDR1 is MGHRA, CDR2 YSYEKL. The CDR3 coding sequence is TGCGCCAGCAGCCAAGACGGGGGCAATTACAATGAGCAGTTCTTC. Its translation is CASSQDGGNYNEQFF.

This rearrangement joins TRBV11-2 to TRBJ1-1; no firm D call. The CDR3 is 11 amino acids. Trimming cost V 5 bases and J 5 bases, with 6 bases left between them. Germline lookup yields CDR1 SGHAT and CDR2 FQNNGV. CDR3 in amino acids: CASSPVTEAFF. The CDR3 nucleotides read TGTGCCAGCAGCCCAGTGACTGAAGCTTTCTTT.

The chain couples TRBV28 to TRBJ2-3; 13 bases line up with TRBD2. Germline CDR1 is MDHEN and CDR2 is SYDVKM. With V trimmed by 2 bases and J by 7 bases, 12 bases remained unmatched. The CDR3 runs to 18 residues. CDR3 in DNA: TGTGCCAGCAGTTTAACCGCTCGACTAGCGGGGGGACGGTATACGCAGTATTTT. Its protein product is CASSLTARLAGGRYTQYF.

This clone has only a few counts. Written as DNA, the CDR3 is TGTGCCAGCAGCCAAGGCCCGGGACGAGAATTCTTT. It yields the protein CASSQGPGREFF. The V gene is TRBV14, the J gene TRBJ1-1; D perhaps matches TRBD1 (5 bases). CDR1 and CDR2 (germline): SGHDN, FVKESK. CDR3 length: 12 amino acids. The V end lost 1 base, the J end lost 14 bases, and 14 bases lay between the germline ends. Supplemented by reference TRBV14 and TRBJ1-1, the full variable domain reads EAGVTQFPSHSVIEKGQTVTLRCDPISGHDNLYWYRRVMGKEIKFLLHFVKESKQDESGMPNNRFLAERTGGTYSTLKVQPAELEDSGVYFCASSQGPGREFFGQGTRLTVV.

V and J are TRBV7-9 and TRBJ2-6; 7 nucleotides match TRBD1. The germline V gene has CDR1 SEHNR and CDR2 FQNEAQ (reference sequence). With 5 bases clipped from V and 0 bases from J, the junction kept 7 bases outside the gene matches. This CDR3 comprises 17 residues. For the CDR3, the DNA is TGTGCCAGCAGCCCCTGGACAGGATACTCTGGGGCCAACGTCCTGACTTTC. Protein sequence: CASSPWTGYSGANVLTF.

The rearrangement links TRBV7-9 to TRBJ1-1; D may be TRBD1 (5 bases). The CDR3 spans 16 residues. Looked up from germline, CDR1 is SEHNR and CDR2 is FQNEAQ (reference sequence). Deletions cut 1 base from V and 3 bases from J, with 15 bases between. DNA of the CDR3: TGTGCCAGCAGCTTAGGGGCAGGGTCGGGTTACACTGAAGCTTTCTTT. It specifies CASSLGAGSGYTEAFF.

This sequence joins TRBV6-1 and TRBJ2-5, with 10 bases identical to TRBD2. J lost 2 bases, V lost 3 bases, and 3 bases had no gene match. CDR1 and CDR2 (germline): MNHNS, SASEGT. The CDR3 spans 15 residues. CDR3 region: CASSDLAGAQETQYF. CDR3 in DNA: TGTGCCAGCAGTGACCTAGCGGGGGCACAAGAGACCCAGTACTTC.

This clone was recorded only once. V usage is TRBV9 and J usage is TRBJ1-1, with no clear D. V gave up 0 bases and J gave up 3 bases, with 3 bases separating them. The CDR3 loop spans 12 amino acids. Germline CDR1 and CDR2: SGDLS and YYNGEE. The CDR3 nucleotides read TGTGCCAGCAGCGTAGCCGACACTGAAGCTTTCTTT. Translated: CASSVADTEAFF. Full variable domain (outside the CDR3, taken from reference TRBV9 and TRBJ1-1): DSGVTQTPKHLITATGQRVTLRCSPRSGDLSVYWYQQSLDQGLQFLIQYYNGEERAKGNILERFSAQQFPDLHSELNLSSLELGDSALYFCASSVADTEAFFGQGTRLTVV.

V usage is TRBV11-2 and J usage is TRBJ1-4; no firm D call. CDR1 and CDR2 from the germline V gene are SGHAT and FQNNGV. There are 15 residues in the CDR3. Trimming shortened V by 0 bases and J by 2 bases, and 7 bases separated the two germline ends. CDR3 bases: TGTGCCAGCAGCTTAGAGGGTTTCACTAATGAAAAACTGTTTTTT. It is translated as CASSLEGFTNEKLFF.

Comment on this clone: The germline gene is not matched at one end of the junction; a read error may be the cause. The chain uses TRBV7-7 and TRBJ2-1; D not certain. The CDR3 covers 13 residues. The V gene's germline CDR1 is SSHAT and CDR2 FNYEAQ (reference sequence). The CDR3 is CASSSEQYNEQFF. The CDR3 DNA is TGTGCTAGCAGCTCCGAGCAGTACAATGAGCAGTTCTTC. The variable domain in full, with the rest retrieved from reference TRBV7-7 and TRBJ2-1, is GAGVSQSPRYKVTKRGQDVTLRCDPISSHATLYWYQQALGQGPEFLTYFNYEAQPDKSGLPSDRFSAERPEGSISTLTIQRTEQRDSAMYRCASSSEQYNEQFFGPGTRLTVL.

The J gene is TRBJ1-5, the V gene TRBV21-1; the table assigns TRBD1, which was not confirmed against the DNA. TRBV21-1 is listed as a pseudogene. The CDR3 totals 14 residues. CDR3 sequence (DNA): TGTGCCAGCAGCAAACCCGACAGCTATCAGCCCCAGCATTTT. This encodes CASSKPDSYQPQHF.

Only a few counts were recorded for this clone. J is TRBJ1-5 and V is TRBV19; D is uncertain. Germline CDR1 reads LNHDA; CDR2 reads SQIVND (reference sequence). With 3 bases removed from V and 4 bases from J, the gap between germline ends came to 7 bases. The CDR3 runs to 13 residues. The CDR3 DNA sequence: TGTGCCAGTAGTATCTCTGGTAATCAGCCCCAGCATTTT. As protein: CASSISGNQPQHF.

This clone was recorded once. The sample has other DNA sequences that encode this CDR3 too. The chain recombines TRBV9 with TRBJ2-1; 10 nucleotides line up with TRBD2. With V trimmed by 0 bases and J by 4 bases, 1 base remained unmatched. This CDR3 region has 15 residues. CDR1 is SGDLS, CDR2 YYNGEE, per germline. The CDR3 reads CASSVGSGGYNEQFF. DNA of the CDR3: TGTGCCAGCAGCGTAGGTAGCGGGGGGTACAATGAGCAGTTCTTC.

This clone appeared once. This sequence joins TRBV9 and TRBJ2-3, with D tentatively TRBD1 or TRBD2 (5 bases each). The ends were cut back, 0 bases at V and 5 bases at J, with 13 bases in the middle. Germline V gene sequence: CDR1 SGDLS, CDR2 YYNGEE. There are 15 residues in the CDR3. CDR3 residues: CASSVGGAPRDTQYF. DNA of the CDR3: TGTGCCAGCAGCGTAGGAGGGGCCCCCAGAGATACGCAGTATTTT.

J is TRBJ2-7 and V is TRBV27, with 10 bases aligning to TRBD2. V was clipped by 1 base and J by 7 bases; unmatched bases: 7. The CDR3 totals 15 residues. Per germline, CDR1 MNHEY and CDR2 SMNVEV (reference sequence). The CDR3 here is CASSLFLAGADEQYF. In DNA, the CDR3 is TGTGCCAGCAGTTTATTCCTAGCGGGGGCTGATGAGCAGTACTTC.

This clone occurred a few times. The chain uses TRBV11-3 and TRBJ2-3, with no clear D. In germline, CDR1 is SGHNT, CDR2 YENEEA. V lost 5 bases and J lost 6, with 6 bases in between. This CDR3 region has 11 residues. CDR3: CASSPFDTQYF. The DNA for the CDR3 is TGTGCCAGCAGCCCCTTTGATACGCAGTATTTT.

The chain joins TRBV6-4 to TRBJ2-3, with 11 bases fitting TRBD2. Germline V gene lookup returns CDR1 MRHNA and CDR2 SNTAGT. The CDR3 length is 15 residues. Trimming removed 5 bases from V and 2 bases from J; junction bases left unmatched: 3. The CDR3 loop reads CASSLLAGDTDTQYF. CDR3 sequence (DNA): TGTGCCAGCAGTCTACTAGCGGGAGACACAGATACGCAGTATTTT.

About this clone itself: The germline gene is not matched at one end of the junction; a read error may be the cause. In DNA, the CDR3 is TGTGCCAGCAGTTTTGCGGGGCTCAATTCACCCCCCCACTTT. This translates into CASSFAGLNSPPHF. The V gene is TRBV27, the J gene TRBJ1-6; possibly TRBD1 for D (5 bases). This CDR3 spans 14 amino acids. The germline gives CDR1 MNHEY, CDR2 SMNVEV (reference sequence).

The rearrangement joins TRBV5-1 to TRBJ2-3; 11 bases map to TRBD1. J gave up 5 bases and V 7 bases, and 3 bases lay outside the gene matches. Germline CDR1 is SGHRS and CDR2 is YFSETQ. The CDR3 runs to 13 residues. CDR3 DNA sequence: TGCGCCAGCGGACAGGGGGCAAAAGATACGCAGTATTTT. Residues: CASGQGAKDTQYF.

The chain is built from TRBV6-5 and TRBJ1-3, with D perhaps matching TRBD1 (5 bases). Trimming took 4 bases from V and 9 from J, leaving 13 bases between them. The CDR3 is made up of 13 amino acids. CDR1 MNHEY and CDR2 SVGAGI come from the germline V gene. CDR3 in DNA: TGTGCCAGCAGTTCCGGGACCGGGGGCACCATATATTTT. Translated, it gives CASSSGTGGTIYF.